Following are 24 T cell receptor beta chains from one sample sequenced in a study of shared clonotypes between healthy human individuals. TCRdb's table, derived via immunoSEQ multiplex PCR, lists solely in-frame clones and lacks some. The sample has about 2.3 million clones, 80% to 95% seen once. The sequencing sample was made of naive CD4+ T cells from PBMCs. Subset described: CD45RA+ positively selected. These receptor sequences come from a man in his late teens or twenties in good health. Some clones in this sample may be carry-over from other donors' samples.

This chain links TRBV28 with TRBJ2-1; 7 positions agree with TRBD2. CDR1 is MDHEN, CDR2 SYDVKM, per germline. V gave up 5 bases and J gave up 0 bases; unmatched junction bases: 7. The CDR3 loop spans 16 amino acids. CDR3 nucleotide sequence: TGTGCCAGCAGTGCCCGGGACTACTACTCCTACAATGAGCAGTTCTTC. Translation: CASSARDYYSYNEQFF.

This chain connects TRBV20-1 to TRBJ2-7; D unresolved. V was trimmed by 5 bases and J by 3 bases, leaving 8 bases between them. Germline loops: CDR1 DFQATT, CDR2 SNEGSKA (reference sequence). This CDR3 has 11 residues. The CDR3 DNA sequence: TGCAGTGCTTCGATGAGCTACGAGCAGTACTTC. This gives the protein CSASMSYEQYF.

This chain connects TRBV6-6 to TRBJ1-2; the match to TRBD1 covers 7 bases. The trim removed 10 bases at V and 2 bases at J, leaving 1 base unmatched. The length of the CDR3 is 11 residues. Germline CDR1 and CDR2: MNHNY and SVGAGI (reference sequence). This CDR3 reads CAIRGNYGYTF. The CDR3 coding sequence is TGTGCCATCAGGGGGAACTATGGCTACACCTTC.

This chain joins TRBV5-5 and TRBJ2-6, with no clear D. V dropped 2 bases and J dropped 0 bases, with 9 bases sitting between them. Germline CDR1 reads SGHKS; CDR2 reads YYEKEE (reference sequence). The CDR3 length is 16 residues. CDR3 in DNA: TGTGCCAGCAGCTTAAGGGCGAGCTCTGGGGCCAACGTCCTGACTTTC. Translated, it gives CASSLRASSGANVLTF.

CDR3 sequence: CASRRQTGDRRNEQFF. The CDR3 coding sequence is TGTGCCAGCAGGAGACAGACAGGGGATCGTCGGAATGAGCAGTTCTTC. The genes are TRBV28 and TRBJ2-1, with 8 bases aligning to TRBD1. After removal of 6 bases from V and 7 bases from J, the junction contained 14 bases not matched to a gene. Germline-derived CDR1 and CDR2 are MDHEN and SYDVKM. The CDR3 loop spans 16 amino acids.

This clone showed up just once. The rearrangement uses TRBV7-7 and TRBJ2-6; D possibly corresponds to TRBD2 (7 bases). The CDR3 has 17 residues. Germline values: CDR1 SSHAT, CDR2 FNYEAQ (reference sequence). V was cut by 2 bases and J by 0 bases, with 11 bases left in between. CDR3 amino acids: CASSLMGGASGANVLTF. CDR3 in DNA: TGTGCCAGCAGCTTAATGGGGGGGGCCTCTGGGGCCAACGTCCTGACTTTC.

The gene calls are TRBV28 and TRBJ1-5; a possible D gene is TRBD1 (6 bases). The CDR3 length is 17 residues. The germline CDR1 and CDR2 sequences are MDHEN and SYDVKM. The V and J ends lost 8 bases and 5 bases respectively, with 25 bases between them. The CDR3 DNA is TGTGCCAGCGGGGTAGCCGGGACACTTGCTGTTGATCAGCCCCAGCATTTT. Translation: CASGVAGTLAVDQPQHF.

This sequence joins TRBV20-1 and TRBJ2-5; D is ambiguous. Per germline, CDR1 DFQATT and CDR2 SNEGSKA (reference sequence). The V end lost 4 bases, the J end lost 5 bases, and 8 bases lay between the germline ends. This CDR3 comprises 11 residues. The CDR3 nucleotides read TGCAGTGCTATGGGCCCGGAGACCCAGTACTTC. Its protein is CSAMGPETQYF.

This chain links TRBV5-1 with TRBJ1-2; D remains unclear. The V gene lost 0 bases and the J gene lost 6 bases, with 12 bases spanning the gap. The germline V gene encodes CDR1 SGHRS and CDR2 YFSETQ. This CDR3 spans 14 amino acids. Here the CDR3 reads CASSLAWGDDGYTF. For the CDR3, the DNA is TGCGCCAGCAGCTTGGCTTGGGGAGACGATGGCTACACCTTC.

This clone appeared a single time. The chain joins TRBV30 to TRBJ2-7; 8 positions agree with TRBD2. The V gene's germline CDR1 is GTSNPN and CDR2 SVGIG (reference sequence). The trim removed 0 bases at V and 3 bases at J, leaving 16 bases unmatched. The length of the CDR3 is 18 residues. Here the CDR3 reads CAWSVPGGRPRRFYEQYF. The CDR3 nucleotides read TGTGCCTGGAGTGTACCGGGCGGGAGGCCACGCCGGTTCTACGAGCAGTACTTC. The whole variable domain, remainder taken from reference TRBV30 and TRBJ2-7, is SQTIHQWPATLVQPVGSPLSLECTVEGTSNPNLYWYRQAAGRGLQLLFYSVGIGQISSEVPQNLSASRPQDRQFILSSKKLLLSDSGFYLCAWSVPGGRPRRFYEQYFGPGTRLTVT.

The chain recombines TRBV5-6 with TRBJ2-2, with D maybe TRBD1 (5 bases). V was shortened by 1 base and J by 8 bases, with 15 bases between the two germline ends. This CDR3 contains 15 residues. Germline assignment: CDR1 SGHDT and CDR2 YYEEEE. In nucleotides, the CDR3 is TGTGCCAGCAGCTTGCAGGGAAGACTTCTTGGGGAGCTGTTTTTT. It encodes CASSLQGRLLGELFF.

This clone came up a few times. The chain has TRBV20-1 and TRBJ1-1, with D hard to call. Germline-derived CDR1 and CDR2 are DFQATT and SNEGSKA (reference sequence). The CDR3 spans 10 residues. V was trimmed by 7 bases and J by 1 base, leaving 4 bases between them. The chain's CDR3 is CSGQNTEAFF. CDR3 in DNA: TGCAGTGGACAGAACACTGAAGCTTTCTTT.

The chain uses TRBV29-1 and TRBJ1-1; 7 nucleotides match TRBD1. The CDR3 extends over 13 amino acids. Germline CDR1 reads SQVTM; CDR2 reads ANQGSEA. V dropped 5 bases and J dropped 3; count of bases not matched to a gene: 6. The CDR3 here is CSVCSRGDTEAFF. Written as DNA, the CDR3 is TGCAGCGTTTGTAGCAGGGGGGACACTGAAGCTTTCTTT. The variable domain in full, completed from reference TRBV29-1 and TRBJ1-1, reads SAVISQKPSRDICQRGTSLTIQCQVDSQVTMMFWYRQQPGQSLTLIATANQGSEATYESGFVIDKFPISRPNLTFSTLTVSNMSPEDSSIYLCSVCSRGDTEAFFGQGTRLTVV.

To note about this clone: One junction end does not reproduce the germline sequence, and a read error may be involved. At the DNA level, this CDR3 is encoded by other sequences in the same sample as well. The V and J genes are TRBV18 and TRBJ2-3; TRBD1 matches 9 bases. CDR3 size: 15 residues. Germline V gene sequence: CDR1 KGHSH, CDR2 LQKENI. This chain's CDR3 is CASSPQGASTDTQYF. The CDR3 DNA is TGTGCCAGCTCGCCACAGGGGGCGAGCACAGATACGCAGTATTTT.

As regards this clone: Other DNA sequences in the sample encode the same CDR3. The chain links TRBV27 to TRBJ1-2, with 9 bases matching TRBD1. The trim removed 4 bases at V and 2 bases at J, leaving 8 bases unmatched. The CDR3 consists of 16 residues. CDR1 and CDR2 (germline): MNHEY, SMNVEV (reference sequence). The DNA for the CDR3 is TGTGCCAGCAGTTCGCCTCCGGGACAGGGAAACTATGGCTACACCTTC. This codes for CASSSPPGQGNYGYTF.

The chain employs TRBV30 and TRBJ1-3; D perhaps matches TRBD1 (5 bases). CDR3 length equals 16 residues. Germline assignment: CDR1 GTSNPN and CDR2 SVGIG (reference sequence). V lost 1 base and J 4 bases, leaving 17 bases between the germline ends. The CDR3 nucleotides are TGTGCCTGGAGTGGGCCCACGTGGGGCAGGGGAAACACCATATATTTT. It translates to CAWSGPTWGRGNTIYF.

This clone turned up a few times. J is TRBJ2-2 and V is TRBV2; 7 bases map to TRBD1. The CDR3 is 13 residues long. Germline V gene lookup returns CDR1 SNHLY and CDR2 FYNNEI. The ends lost 4 bases at V and 5 bases at J; junction bases unmatched: 1. In DNA, the CDR3 is TGTGCCAGCAGTGGACAGGGAACCGGGGAGCTGTTTTTT. As protein: CASSGQGTGELFF.

As concerns this clone: Other DNA sequences in the sample encode the same CDR3. The chain couples TRBV9 to TRBJ2-7; D gene uncertain. V lost 0 bases, J lost 1 base, and 8 bases lay in between. This CDR3 spans 14 amino acids. Germline CDR1 reads SGDLS; CDR2 reads YYNGEE. The CDR3 coding sequence is TGTGCCAGCAGCGTAGGAGGTTTTTCCTACGAGCAGTACTTC. It is translated as CASSVGGFSYEQYF.

The chain combines TRBV28 with TRBJ2-7; D may be TRBD2 (6 bases). Trimming cost V 2 bases and J 5 bases, with 13 bases left between them. The CDR3 has 14 amino acids. Germline values: CDR1 MDHEN, CDR2 SYDVKM. CDR3 loop: CASSLTGSINEQYF. CDR3 DNA: TGTGCCAGCAGTTTAACCGGGAGTATCAACGAGCAGTACTTC.

The gene calls are TRBV11-2 and TRBJ2-5; 9 bases are a match to TRBD2. Germline V CDR1 and CDR2: SGHAT, FQNNGV. The CDR3 sequence is 15 residues long. The V segment lost 2 bases and the J segment 6 bases; nucleotides outside the gene matches: 7. CDR3 region: CASSLPIAGAQTQYF. CDR3 DNA: TGTGCCAGCAGCTTACCCATAGCGGGAGCGCAGACCCAGTACTTC.

This clone has more than one count but fewer than ten. The chain uses TRBV30 and TRBJ1-1, with 9 bases fitting TRBD1. After removal of 2 bases from V and 10 bases from J, the junction contained 11 bases not matched to a gene. Germline-derived CDR1 and CDR2 are GTSNPN and SVGIG (reference sequence). The CDR3 sequence is 14 residues long. The CDR3 nucleotides read TGTGCCTGGAGTCCCGGGACAGGGATAAGTGCAGCTTTCTTT. It yields the protein CAWSPGTGISAAFF.

The rearrangement uses TRBV7-2 and TRBJ2-1; weak D call: TRBD1 (5 bases). The CDR3 has 14 amino acids. Germline CDR1 is SGHTA and CDR2 is FQGNSA. The ends were cut back, 5 bases at V and 0 bases at J, with 8 bases in the middle. The CDR3 DNA is TGTGCCAGCAGCCGACAGAGCTCCTACAATGAGCAGTTCTTC. It specifies CASSRQSSYNEQFF.

As for this clone: This sample includes further DNA sequences coding for the same CDR3. The chain has TRBV4-1 and TRBJ1-5; D may be TRBD1 (6 bases). This CDR3 is 16 amino acids long. Trimming cost V 1 base and J 5 bases, with 15 bases left between them. Germline CDR1 is MGHRA and CDR2 is YSYEKL. The CDR3 DNA reads TGCGCCAGCAGCCAAGGGCCCAGGGGTCGTGATCAGCCCCAGCATTTT. This gives the protein CASSQGPRGRDQPQHF.

The V gene is TRBV5-1, the J gene TRBJ1-1; D remains ambiguous. This CDR3 is 13 amino acids long. V gave up 2 bases and J gave up 5 bases, with 10 bases separating them. The germline V gene encodes CDR1 SGHRS and CDR2 YFSETQ. The CDR3 region has the DNA TGCGCCAGCAGCTTAGCAACGAGAACTGAAGCTTTCTTT. Its translation: CASSLATRTEAFF. The whole variable domain, remainder taken from reference TRBV5-1 and TRBJ1-1, is KAGVTQTPRYLIKTRGQQVTLSCSPISGHRSVSWYQQTPGQGLQFLFEYFSETQRNKGNFPGRFSGRQFSNSRSEMNVSTLELGDSALYLCASSLATRTEAFFGQGTRLTVV.